This TCR beta chain derives from a study of blood T cell repertoires in COVID-19. Study details: Acute and convalescent COVID-19 specimens originated in the United States, Italy and Spain. PBMCs, B-cell-depleted T cells, or T cells provided the cDNA or gDNA that made up the material.

Germline loops: CDR1 MNHNY, CDR2 SVGAGI (reference sequence). This CDR3 comprises 15 residues. Trimming stripped 2 bases from V and 0 bases from J, with 11 bases between. Under the authors' procedure: Amplified reference gene primers provided the basis for estimating nucleated cell counts. The table came from immunoSEQ multiplex PCR; TCRdb's copy has only in-frame clones and leaves some out. That table gives V, J and clone size, and the DNA gave D and trimming. The sample holds 340,000 or so clones, 80% to 90% seen once. This clonotype originated in a man over 45 with active or convalescent COVID-19. The rearrangement uses TRBV6-6 and TRBJ2-7; D call uncertain. The sequenced sample consisted of peripheral blood. The CDR3: CASSYDERSSYEQYF. The CDR3 region has the DNA TGTGCCAGCAGTTACGATGAGCGAAGCTCCTACGAGCAGTACTTC.